The TCR beta chain described here comes from a study of blood T cell repertoires in COVID-19. Germline V lookup: CDR1 SNHLY, CDR2 FYNNEI. J gave up 5 bases and V 9 bases, and 5 bases lay outside the gene matches. The CDR3 is 14 amino acids. Sequencing used immunoSEQ multiplex PCR; TCRdb keeps in-frame clones, though not all of them. The repertoire holds 55,000 or so clones, with about nine tenths as singletons. The sequenced material came from peripheral blood. The rearrangement uses TRBV2 and TRBJ2-2; 11 bases line up with TRBD2. The TCR sequence derives from a man in his forties with acute or convalescent COVID-19. CDR3 nucleotides: TGTGCCAGTAGCGGGAGGGGGAGAACCGGGGAGCTGTTTTTT. Translating gives CASSGRGRTGELFF.